The clone carrying this T cell receptor beta chain was recorded a few times. This CDR3 spans 14 amino acids. Germline assignment: CDR1 SEHNR and CDR2 FQNEAQ (reference sequence). Trimming cost V 11 bases and J 3 bases; bases outside gene matches: 7. The data stem from a study of CD8 T cells in ankylosing spondylitis. MiXCR, applied by TCRdb to the 5' RACE reads, yields one record per CDR3 protein. The sample records 25,000 to 35,000 distinct CDR3 sequences, 14% being singletons. The receptor was derived from a male donor with ankylosing spondylitis or in good health (not recorded which). The sequenced material came from blood. V gene TRBV7-9 combines with J gene TRBJ2-2; 9 positions match TRBD1. CDR3 DNA sequence: TGTGCCTACGACAGGGGGTTCGACACCGGGGAGCTGTTTTTT. Its protein product is CAYDRGFDTGELFF.